This T cell receptor beta chain appears in the sequencing data of a study of OX40 agonist ivuxolimab in advanced cancers. Only a few counts were recorded for this clone. Its antigen is still unknown. Additional DNA sequences in this sample encode the identical CDR3. Looked up from germline, CDR1 is WNHNN and CDR2 is SYGVQD (reference sequence). V lost 2 bases and J lost 5, with 3 bases in between. This CDR3 contains 11 residues. Clones were sequenced by immunoSEQ multiplex PCR, and TCRdb holds only the in-frame ones, with some missing. The profile shows around 72,000 clones, 88% of them singletons. The study, taken as a whole, reports: The work left the antigen specificity of expanded peripheral T cells undetermined.

The rearrangement uses TRBV10-1 and TRBJ1-1; no clear D gene. Sequences were derived from CD4+ or CD8+ T cells sorted from blood, sampled in a trial of the OX40 agonist ivuxolimab. This TCR was sampled from an adult with an advanced solid tumor such as melanoma, head and neck, liver or kidney cancer. Written as DNA, the CDR3 is TGCGCCAGCAGTGAGGGAACTGAAGCTTTCTTT. Translating gives CASSEGTEAFF.